The 26 T cell receptor beta chains listed next were all sequenced from one sample in a study of blood T cell repertoires in COVID-19. Data came from immunoSEQ multiplex PCR; TCRdb stores just in-frame clones and leaves some out. The table lists around 200,000 clones, more than 75% of them singletons. What was sequenced was PBMCs or T cells enriched from blood (not recorded which). The receptor set was obtained from a middle-aged man with acute COVID-19.

This rearrangement joins TRBV6-5 to TRBJ1-1, with 7 bases identical to TRBD1. V was clipped by 6 bases and J by 2 bases; unmatched bases: 6. The V gene's germline CDR1 is MNHEY and CDR2 SVGAGI. The CDR3 spans 14 residues. The CDR3 DNA reads TGTGCCAGCAGCCGGACAGGCGAAAACACTGAAGCTTTCTTT. It specifies CASSRTGENTEAFF.

This chain uses TRBV5-1 with TRBJ2-1, with TRBD2 identical over 10 bases. J gave up 9 bases and V 0 bases, and 12 bases lay outside the gene matches. This CDR3 is built from 17 residues. Per germline, CDR1 SGHRS and CDR2 YFSETQ. The CDR3 sequence: CASSLEASGSLAREQFF. The CDR3 DNA is TGCGCCAGCAGCTTGGAGGCTAGCGGGAGTCTGGCGCGTGAGCAGTTCTTC.

The chain combines TRBV27 with TRBJ2-5; unclear D gene. Between the trimmed V and J ends, which lost 11 bases and 3 bases, there was a span of 19 bases. CDR1 and CDR2 from the germline V gene are MNHEY and SMNVEV (reference sequence). The CDR3 sequence is 14 residues long. In DNA form, the CDR3 reads TGTGCCGTAGGAAAATTAACGGGTGAAGAGACCCAGTACTTC. It specifies CAVGKLTGEETQYF.

The chain is built from TRBV28 and TRBJ1-3; 9 bases map to TRBD1. The length of the CDR3 is 16 residues. The V gene end was trimmed by 5 bases and the J gene end by 2 bases; junction bases not matched to a gene: 7. Germline V gene lookup returns CDR1 MDHEN and CDR2 SYDVKM. The chain's CDR3 is CASSPSGQGPGNTIYF. CDR3 sequence (DNA): TGTGCCAGCAGTCCCTCGGGACAGGGCCCTGGAAACACCATATATTTT.

This rearrangement joins TRBV7-9 to TRBJ1-1; D possibly corresponds to TRBD1 (6 bases). Between the trimmed V and J ends, which lost 3 bases and 6 bases, there was a span of 11 bases. The germline gives CDR1 SEHNR, CDR2 FQNEAQ (reference sequence). This CDR3 is 13 amino acids long. Here the CDR3 DNA reads TGTGCCAGCAGCTTCGGACAGTCTTCTGAAGCTTTCTTT. Its protein product is CASSFGQSSEAFF. Full variable domain (outside the CDR3, taken from reference TRBV7-9 and TRBJ1-1): DTGVSQNPRHKITKRGQNVTFRCDPISEHNRLYWYRQTLGQGPEFLTYFQNEAQLEKSRLLSDRFSAERPKGSFSTLEIQRTEQGDSAMYLCASSFGQSSEAFFGQGTRLTVV.

This clone has just one count. The chain couples TRBV27 to TRBJ1-2, with D uncertain. Germline lookup yields CDR1 MNHEY and CDR2 SMNVEV (reference sequence). There are 13 residues in the CDR3. V lost 4 bases and J lost 4, with 10 bases in between. CDR3 in amino acids: CASSSGFGYGYTF. In DNA form, the CDR3 reads TGTGCCAGCAGTTCCGGTTTTGGCTATGGCTACACCTTC.

The genes are TRBV29-1 and TRBJ1-2; D is unresolved. The CDR3 contains 12 residues. CDR1 and CDR2 from the germline V gene are SQVTM and ANQGSEA. V dropped 6 bases and J dropped 5 bases, with 13 bases sitting between them. CDR3 nucleotides: TGCAGCGTCTTTCCGGAGATTTATGGCTACACCTTC. Protein sequence: CSVFPEIYGYTF.

V is TRBV9 and J is TRBJ2-7; TRBD2 is a possible D gene (6 bases). This CDR3 region has 15 residues. From germline, CDR1 is SGDLS and CDR2 YYNGEE. Trimming stripped 3 bases from V and 2 bases from J, with 15 bases between. This CDR3 is CASSEGGEFPYEQYF. As DNA, the CDR3 is TGTGCCAGCAGCGAAGGCGGGGAGTTCCCCTACGAGCAGTACTTC.

This clone came up a few times. This chain connects TRBV4-1 to TRBJ1-2; D remains unclear. The V gene's germline CDR1 is MGHRA and CDR2 YSYEKL. V lost 4 bases and J lost 3, with 15 bases in between. The CDR3 is 15 amino acids. CDR3 protein: CASSPWAGEYYGYTF. CDR3 bases: TGCGCCAGCAGCCCGTGGGCCGGGGAATACTATGGCTACACCTTC.

The gene calls are TRBV5-1 and TRBJ2-3; 12 bases map to TRBD2. This CDR3 region has 17 residues. V gave up 2 bases and J gave up 5 bases; unmatched junction bases: 9. Germline V gene sequence: CDR1 SGHRS, CDR2 YFSETQ. The CDR3 region is CASSFTSGRPPRDTQYF. The CDR3 DNA reads as TGCGCCAGCAGCTTCACTAGCGGGAGGCCTCCAAGAGATACGCAGTATTTT.

A few counts support this clone. This chain joins TRBV16 and TRBJ1-2; D is uncertain. V was shortened by 0 bases and J by 5 bases, with 13 bases between the two germline ends. There are 15 residues in the CDR3. Germline V gene data show CDR1 as KGHSY and CDR2 as FQNENV. CDR3 in amino acids: CASSQSGGPEYGYTF. For the CDR3, the DNA is TGTGCCAGCAGCCAATCTGGCGGCCCCGAATATGGCTACACCTTC.

J is TRBJ2-1 and V is TRBV7-9; no clear D. V was trimmed by 5 bases and J by 8 bases, leaving 10 bases between them. CDR1 is SEHNR and CDR2 is FQNEAQ in the germline V gene (reference sequence). The CDR3 is 12 residues long. The CDR3, as DNA: TGTGCCAGCAGCCCTCTTGGGCATGAGCAGTTCTTC. Translation: CASSPLGHEQFF.

The table lists this clone with a few counts. The chain carries TRBV7-2 and TRBJ2-7; 8 positions match TRBD2. V lost 5 bases to trimming and J lost 3 bases; unmatched junction nucleotides: 9. The length of the CDR3 is 15 residues. CDR1 and CDR2 (germline): SGHTA, FQGNSA. Here the CDR3 reads CASSTRAGAFYEQYF. Written as DNA, the CDR3 is TGTGCCAGCAGCACCCGAGCGGGAGCGTTCTACGAGCAGTACTTC.

This chain connects TRBV5-1 to TRBJ2-5; 10 bases are shared with TRBD1. From germline, CDR1 is SGHRS and CDR2 YFSETQ. The CDR3 loop spans 15 amino acids. V lost 5 bases and J lost 5; bases outside the gene matches: 9. The DNA for the CDR3 is TGCGCCAGCAGACAAACGGGACAGGGGTACGAGACCCAGTACTTC. The encoded protein is CASRQTGQGYETQYF.

The rearrangement links TRBV30 to TRBJ1-4, with unresolved D. Germline V gene sequence: CDR1 GTSNPN, CDR2 SVGIG (reference sequence). The CDR3 contains 12 residues. V lost 4 bases and J 7 bases, leaving 10 bases between the germline ends. CDR3: CAWTLEGEKLFF. The CDR3 coding sequence is TGTGCCTGGACCCTCGAGGGTGAAAAACTGTTTTTT.

This chain links TRBV24-1 with TRBJ1-1, with D unclear. Germline loops: CDR1 KGHDR, CDR2 SFDVKD. The CDR3 totals 10 residues. V was trimmed by 9 bases and J by 5 bases, leaving 6 bases between them. Written as DNA, the CDR3 is TGTGCCACCGAGGGAACTGAAGCTTTCTTT. This codes for CATEGTEAFF.

This chain joins TRBV10-3 and TRBJ2-1; D is ambiguous. This CDR3 is 10 amino acids long. Trimming removed 10 bases at V and 6 bases at J, with 7 bases between. The germline CDR1 and CDR2 sequences are ENHRY and SYGVKD. The DNA of the CDR3 is TGTGCCACGAGAACCAATGAGCAGTTCTTC. It codes for CATRTNEQFF.

The chain is built from TRBV28 and TRBJ2-7, with D possibly matching TRBD2 (6 bases). The CDR3 extends over 13 amino acids. V lost 5 bases, J lost 0 bases, and 8 bases lay in between. Germline CDR1 MDHEN, CDR2 SYDVKM. The chain's CDR3 is CASSRGSSYEQYF. CDR3 in DNA: TGTGCCAGCAGTCGGGGGAGCTCCTACGAGCAGTACTTC.

The chain employs TRBV28 and TRBJ1-1, with 7 bases matching TRBD1. This CDR3 comprises 14 residues. The germline V gene encodes CDR1 MDHEN and CDR2 SYDVKM. With 5 bases clipped from V and 1 base from J, the junction kept 4 bases outside the gene matches. CDR3 nucleotides: TGTGCCAGCAGTACGACAGGGAGGAACACTGAAGCTTTCTTT. Protein product: CASSTTGRNTEAFF.

The chain couples TRBV18 to TRBJ2-6; 15 bases fit TRBD2. Germline CDR1 and CDR2: KGHSH and LQKENI. The V gene end was trimmed by 2 bases and the J gene end by 3 bases; junction bases not matched to a gene: 2. CDR3 size: 18 residues. As DNA, the CDR3 is TGTGCCAGCTCACCAAGGACTAGCGGGAGGGGTGGGGCCAACGTCCTGACTTTC. This codes for CASSPRTSGRGGANVLTF.

The chain carries TRBV6-2 or TRBV6-3 and TRBJ2-5; possible D gene TRBD1, 6 bases. The CDR3 sequence is 16 residues long. V gave up 2 bases and J gave up 7 bases, with 20 bases separating them. The V gene's germline CDR1 is MNHEY and CDR2 SVGEGT. CDR3: CASSYIPQQGERTQYF. CDR3 coding DNA: TGTGCCAGCAGTTACATTCCCCAACAGGGCGAGCGGACCCAGTACTTC.

V usage is TRBV6-5 and J usage is TRBJ1-2; D not resolved. Germline CDR1 reads MNHEY; CDR2 reads SVGAGI. The V end lost 6 bases, the J end lost 8 bases, and 16 bases lay between the germline ends. The CDR3 loop spans 13 amino acids. CDR3 nucleotide sequence: TGTGCCAGCAGCCGGAGTTGGGTCGGCGGCTACACCTTC. Translated: CASSRSWVGGYTF.

The chain links TRBV5-4 to TRBJ2-6; tentatively, D is TRBD2 (5 bases). V lost 0 bases, J lost 2 bases, and 9 bases lay in between. Germline V CDR1 and CDR2: SGHNT, YYREEE (reference sequence). This CDR3 is built from 16 residues. As DNA, the CDR3 is TGTGCCAGCAGCTTGGGGCTAGCCACTGGGGCCAACGTCCTGACTTTC. Translated: CASSLGLATGANVLTF. Looking up the rest from reference TRBV5-4 and TRBJ2-6 gives the full variable domain: ETGVTQSPTHLIKTRGQQVTLRCSSQSGHNTVSWYQQALGQGPQFIFQYYREEENGRGNFPPRFSGLQFPNYSSELNVNALELDDSALYLCASSLGLATGANVLTFGAGSRLTVL.

This chain links TRBV5-1 with TRBJ1-4, with 7 bases fitting TRBD1. The germline CDR1 and CDR2 sequences are SGHRS and YFSETQ. V lost 4 bases to trimming and J lost 4 bases; unmatched junction nucleotides: 7. There are 15 residues in the CDR3. For the CDR3, the DNA is TGCGCCAGCAGCCTCCTCGGGACAGTTAATGAAAAACTGTTTTTT. It yields the protein CASSLLGTVNEKLFF.

This chain uses TRBV24-1 with TRBJ1-4, with D possibly being TRBD1 (5 bases). V was pared by 3 bases and J by 4 bases, with 14 bases between. CDR3 size: 16 residues. In germline, CDR1 is KGHDR, CDR2 SFDVKD. The CDR3 loop is CATSDASGTNNEKLFF. As DNA, the CDR3 is TGTGCCACCAGTGATGCGTCGGGGACTAATAATGAAAAACTGTTTTTT.

V is TRBV12-3 or TRBV12-4 and J is TRBJ2-1; D remains ambiguous. CDR3 length equals 11 residues. V lost 2 bases to trimming and J lost 10 bases, with 6 bases between them. The CDR3 nucleotides are TGTGCCAGCAGTTTAAAACGGGAGCAGTTCTTC. Translating gives CASSLKREQFF.